The entry below gives a single TCR beta chain sequence along with its context. The data were obtained in a study of blood T cell repertoires in COVID-19. Study as a whole: Some COVID-19 samples were acute and others convalescent; all came from the United States, Italy and Spain.

Authors' analysis steps: Using reference gene primer amplification, nucleated cell counts were estimated. Clones were read by immunoSEQ multiplex PCR, and TCRdb kept only the in-frame ones, dropping some. V and J calls and clone size are copied from that table; D and trimming were computed from the DNA. The sample contains roughly 200,000 clones, 75% to 90% of which appear only once. The ends were cut back, 5 bases at V and 4 bases at J, with 11 bases in the middle. Germline CDR1 reads MNHEY; CDR2 reads SVGAGI. The CDR3 contains 14 residues. The chain uses TRBV6-5 and TRBJ1-4, with D perhaps matching TRBD1 (5 bases). Specimen: peripheral blood. This TCR was sampled from a woman aged 60-70 years with acute or convalescent COVID-19. The CDR3 region has the DNA TGTGCCAGCAGTCCCCGCGGGGGTAATGAAAAACTGTTTTTT. Translated: CASSPRGGNEKLFF.